The source of this T cell receptor (beta chain) is a study of blood T cell repertoires in COVID-19. As for the study in general: Sites across the United States, Italy and Spain contributed samples from acute and convalescent COVID-19. T cells, B-cell-depleted T cells, or PBMCs provided the cDNA or gDNA that served as material.

The ends lost 8 bases at V and 0 bases at J; junction bases unmatched: 4. Germline values: CDR1 SGHRS, CDR2 YFSETQ. The CDR3 sequence is 13 residues long. How the authors handled the data: Counts of nucleated cells, estimated from reference gene primer amplification, were obtained. Sequenced by immunoSEQ multiplex PCR; TCRdb stores in-frame clones only, minus some. D and trimming were read from the DNA, whereas the V and J calls and clone size are those reported in that table. In the table there are some 74,000 clones, approximately 85% of which are singletons. Sequencing was carried out using peripheral blood. The chain links TRBV5-1 to TRBJ2-5, with TRBD1 matching over 7 bases. The sequence was obtained from a man aged 50-59 years with acute or convalescent COVID-19. CDR3 amino acids: CASQQGYQETQYF. As DNA, the CDR3 is TGCGCCAGTCAACAGGGGTACCAAGAGACCCAGTACTTC.